The next 22 T cell receptor beta chains were all read from a single sample in a study of blood T cells in healthy people across ages. It was with a sample-barcoded 5' primer and a J-beta primer mix that a second PCR of roughly 6 to 11 cycles was run. TCRdb reanalysed the 5' RACE reads using MiXCR and keeps one entry per CDR3 protein. The data show about 1,400,000 distinct CDR3 sequences, roughly 45% seen once. The source material was blood. Source of these receptors: a woman aged 18 to 35 in good health.

CDR3 coding DNA: TGCAGTATCGACGGGGGGATGAGAGGCCTCTACGAGCAGTACTTC. Protein sequence: CSIDGGMRGLYEQYF. The chain couples TRBV20-1 to TRBJ2-7; 7 positions match TRBD2. The CDR3 runs to 15 residues. Per germline, CDR1 DFQATT and CDR2 SNEGSKA (reference sequence). The V gene end was trimmed by 8 bases and the J gene end by 3 bases; junction bases not matched to a gene: 16.

This clonotype has more than one count but fewer than ten. In DNA form, the CDR3 reads TGTGCCAGCGTCGAGCGCCCTACAGATACGCAGTATTTT. As protein: CASVERPTDTQYF. V and J are TRBV6-5 and TRBJ2-3; no reliable D call. The CDR3 extends over 13 amino acids. Trimming took off 8 bases at V and 3 bases at J, with 12 bases between the two ends. Germline V CDR1 and CDR2: MNHEY, SVGAGI.

This clonotype occurred a few times. The V gene is TRBV12-3 or TRBV12-4, the J gene TRBJ1-2, with 8 bases matching TRBD1. The CDR3 has 13 amino acids. After removal of 6 bases from V and 7 bases from J, the junction contained 7 bases not matched to a gene. CDR3 residues: CASSSGQGIGYTF. CDR3 coding DNA: TGTGCCAGCAGCTCCGGACAGGGAATTGGCTACACCTTC.

This chain uses TRBV28 with TRBJ2-7; D not certain. The CDR3 spans 14 residues. Germline V CDR1 and CDR2: MDHEN, SYDVKM. Trimming cost V 5 bases and J 6 bases, with 17 bases left between them. DNA for the CDR3: TGTGCCAGCAGTACGACTTTCTCTCCTGGCGAGCAGTACTTC. Its translation: CASSTTFSPGEQYF.

The sample holds a few counts of this clonotype. This rearrangement joins TRBV20-1 to TRBJ2-1; no clear D gene. Between the trimmed V and J ends, which lost 6 bases and 0 bases, there was a span of 9 bases. This CDR3 comprises 13 residues. The germline V gene has CDR1 DFQATT and CDR2 SNEGSKA (reference sequence). CDR3 sequence: CSARLSSYNEQFF. The CDR3 DNA follows: TGCAGTGCCAGGCTTAGCTCCTACAATGAGCAGTTCTTC.

The chain links TRBV30 to TRBJ1-4; TRBD1 matches at 9 bases. CDR1 and CDR2 (germline): GTSNPN, SVGIG (reference sequence). J gave up 8 bases and V 4 bases, and 8 bases lay outside the gene matches. This CDR3 spans 14 amino acids. The CDR3 sequence is CAWMKGTGQEKLFF. The DNA for the CDR3 is TGTGCCTGGATGAAGGGGACAGGGCAGGAAAAACTGTTTTTT.

The rearrangement joins TRBV7-9 to TRBJ2-7, with a weak D call TRBD1 (5 bases). The CDR3 runs to 12 residues. V gave up 3 bases and J gave up 9 bases, with 12 bases separating them. Looked up from germline, CDR1 is SEHNR and CDR2 is FQNEAQ (reference sequence). This chain's CDR3 is CASSFQGPMQYF. DNA for the CDR3: TGTGCCAGCAGCTTCCAGGGCCCTATGCAGTACTTC.

This clonotype appeared many times. V gene TRBV11-2 combines with J gene TRBJ2-3; the match to TRBD2 covers 8 bases. The V gene end was trimmed by 1 base and the J gene end by 1 base; junction bases not matched to a gene: 4. The CDR3 runs 16 residues. From germline, CDR1 is SGHAT and CDR2 FQNNGV. The CDR3 loop reads CASSLARRGGTDTQYF. DNA of the CDR3: TGTGCCAGCAGCTTAGCTCGGCGGGGGGGCACAGATACGCAGTATTTT.

The chain recombines TRBV11-3 with TRBJ1-1, with D maybe TRBD1 (5 bases). Germline assignment: CDR1 SGHNT and CDR2 YENEEA. CDR3 length equals 16 residues. The V end was cut by 1 base, the J end by 4 bases, with 16 bases between. Here the CDR3 reads CASSLGGGERGTEAFF. The CDR3 DNA sequence: TGTGCCAGCAGCTTAGGTGGCGGGGAAAGGGGCACTGAAGCTTTCTTT.

This clonotype was seen only a few times. The rearrangement joins TRBV12-3 or TRBV12-4 to TRBJ2-1, with TRBD1 identical over 7 bases. V shed 5 bases and J 0 bases; nucleotides not matched to a gene: 7. CDR3 size: 16 residues. The CDR3 coding sequence is TGTGCCAGCAGTCCCCCGGGACAGCGCTCCTACAATGAGCAGTTCTTC. Amino acid sequence: CASSPPGQRSYNEQFF.

This clonotype was recorded a few times. The V gene is TRBV25-1, the J gene TRBJ1-2; D perhaps matches TRBD1 (5 bases). This CDR3 is built from 17 residues. Germline V gene lookup returns CDR1 MGHDK and CDR2 SYGVNS. V lost 6 bases, J lost 0 bases, and 20 bases lay in between. The CDR3 region is CASSLLGGTGANYGYTF. As DNA, the CDR3 is TGTGCCAGCAGCCTCCTCGGAGGCACAGGCGCTAACTATGGCTACACCTTC.

The rearrangement uses TRBV5-1 and TRBJ1-3; 11 bases fit TRBD1. The V segment lost 2 bases and the J segment 8 bases; nucleotides outside the gene matches: 6. CDR3 length equals 15 residues. Per the germline V gene, CDR1 is SGHRS and CDR2 is YFSETQ. The CDR3 protein is CASSLTGQGAYTIYF. The DNA for the CDR3 is TGCGCCAGCAGCTTAACCGGACAGGGGGCATACACCATATATTTT.

The chain links TRBV20-1 to TRBJ2-1, with 8 bases fitting TRBD2. The CDR3 spans 16 residues. Germline loops: CDR1 DFQATT, CDR2 SNEGSKA (reference sequence). With 2 bases clipped from V and 4 bases from J, the junction kept 10 bases outside the gene matches. The CDR3 protein is CSARPGTSGSYNEQFF. CDR3 in DNA: TGCAGTGCTAGACCCGGGACTAGTGGGAGTTACAATGAGCAGTTCTTC.

In this sample, this clonotype turned up a few times. The CDR3 protein is CASSLEGLAGGQEFF. In DNA form, the CDR3 reads TGTGCCAGCAGCTTAGAGGGGCTAGCGGGGGGGCAGGAGTTCTTC. The rearrangement links TRBV7-2 to TRBJ2-1, with 12 positions matching TRBD2. The CDR3 length is 15 residues. Germline V gene sequence: CDR1 SGHTA, CDR2 FQGNSA. V was pared by 1 base and J by 14 bases, with 9 bases of the junction left unmatched.

This clonotype turned up a few times. The chain joins TRBV12-3 or TRBV12-4 to TRBJ2-7, with D possibly TRBD1 on 6 matching bases. V lost 2 bases to trimming and J lost 5 bases, with 16 bases between them. The CDR3 sequence is 15 residues long. The CDR3 loop is CASSLFGTSGDEQYF. Written as DNA, the CDR3 is TGTGCCAGCAGTTTATTTGGGACATCAGGTGACGAGCAGTACTTC.

The V call is TRBV5-1, the J call TRBJ2-7; D may be TRBD1 (6 bases). The CDR3 has 14 residues. Trimming took 2 bases from V and 5 from J, leaving 14 bases between them. Germline CDR1 and CDR2: SGHRS and YFSETQ. The CDR3 reads CASSFSQGTHEQYF. The CDR3 DNA reads as TGCGCCAGCAGCTTTTCCCAGGGGACCCACGAGCAGTACTTC.

The rearrangement uses TRBV7-2 and TRBJ2-7, with TRBD1 as a possible D gene (5 bases). This CDR3 region has 14 residues. The V end was cut by 1 base, the J end by 0 bases, with 7 bases between. Germline assignment: CDR1 SGHTA and CDR2 FQGNSA. CDR3 residues: CASSLDRHSYEQYF. CDR3 nucleotides: TGTGCCAGCAGCTTAGACAGGCACTCCTACGAGCAGTACTTC.

This clonotype has more than one count but fewer than ten. The V call is TRBV2, the J call TRBJ1-5; maybe TRBD1 (5 bases). Germline V gene sequence: CDR1 SNHLY, CDR2 FYNNEI. The CDR3 runs to 13 residues. V gave up 5 bases and J gave up 7 bases, with 12 bases separating them. CDR3 sequence reads: CASSPPGRQPQHF. The CDR3, as DNA: TGTGCCAGCAGTCCCCCGGGACGACAGCCCCAGCATTTT. Full variable domain (outside the CDR3, taken from reference TRBV2 and TRBJ1-5): EPEVTQTPSHQVTQMGQEVILRCVPISNHLYFYWYRQILGQKVEFLVSFYNNEISEKSEIFDDQFSVERPDGSNFTLKIRSTKLEDSAMYFCASSPPGRQPQHFGDGTRLSIL.

Regarding this clonotype: At one boundary the junction diverges from the germline segment, which might be a read error. The chain couples TRBV5-6 to TRBJ2-7; D is ambiguous. Near its end, the DNA agrees better with TRBJ2-5, so the J call may be wrong. The CDR3 spans 13 residues. CDR1 SGHDT and CDR2 YYEEEE come from the germline V gene. The CDR3: CVSSLRNGETQYF. The CDR3, as DNA: TGTGTCAGCAGCCTGAGGAACGGAGAGACCCAGTACTTC.

This clonotype has just a few counts. The chain combines TRBV7-6 with TRBJ1-1; D might be TRBD1 (5 bases). V lost 7 bases, J lost 0 bases, and 9 bases lay in between. The CDR3 runs to 13 residues. CDR1 is SGHVS and CDR2 is FNYEAQ in the germline V gene. The CDR3 DNA follows: TGTGCCAGCACCCGGGGGGTGAACACTGAAGCTTTCTTT. Amino acids: CASTRGVNTEAFF.

Only a few counts were recorded for this clonotype. The rearrangement uses TRBV6-1 and TRBJ2-6; D gene ambiguous. The CDR3 extends over 11 amino acids. Trimming pared 11 bases from V and 4 bases from J, leaving 6 bases between. From germline, CDR1 is MNHNS and CDR2 SASEGT. Here the CDR3 DNA reads TGTGCCTCTCGGGGGGCCAACGTCCTGACTTTC. The encoded protein is CASRGANVLTF.

This chain connects TRBV15 to TRBJ2-1, with D possibly matching TRBD1 (6 bases). CDR1 and CDR2 (germline): LNHNV, YYDKDF (reference sequence). The CDR3 is made up of 14 amino acids. Trimming left V 0 bases short and J 9 bases short, with 12 bases between. CDR3 residues: CATSREGARSEQFF. The CDR3 DNA sequence: TGTGCCACCAGCAGAGAGGGGGCCCGAAGTGAGCAGTTCTTC.